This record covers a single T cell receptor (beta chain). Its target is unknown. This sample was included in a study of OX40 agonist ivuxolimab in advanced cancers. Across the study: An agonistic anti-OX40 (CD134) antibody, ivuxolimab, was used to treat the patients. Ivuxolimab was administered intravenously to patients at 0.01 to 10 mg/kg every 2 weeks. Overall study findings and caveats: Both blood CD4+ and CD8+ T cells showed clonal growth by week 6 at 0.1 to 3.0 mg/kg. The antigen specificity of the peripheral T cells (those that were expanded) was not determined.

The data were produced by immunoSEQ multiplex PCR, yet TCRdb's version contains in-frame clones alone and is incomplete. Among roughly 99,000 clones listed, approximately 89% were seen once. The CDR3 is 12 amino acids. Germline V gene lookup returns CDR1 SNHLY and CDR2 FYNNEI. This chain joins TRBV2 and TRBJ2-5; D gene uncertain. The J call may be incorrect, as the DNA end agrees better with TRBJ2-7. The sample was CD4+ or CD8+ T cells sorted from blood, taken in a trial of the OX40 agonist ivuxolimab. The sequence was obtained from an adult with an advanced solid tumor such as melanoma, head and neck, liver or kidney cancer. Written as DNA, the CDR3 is TGTGCCAGCAGTGATCGGGTTTACGAGCAGTACTTC. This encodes CASSDRVYEQYF.